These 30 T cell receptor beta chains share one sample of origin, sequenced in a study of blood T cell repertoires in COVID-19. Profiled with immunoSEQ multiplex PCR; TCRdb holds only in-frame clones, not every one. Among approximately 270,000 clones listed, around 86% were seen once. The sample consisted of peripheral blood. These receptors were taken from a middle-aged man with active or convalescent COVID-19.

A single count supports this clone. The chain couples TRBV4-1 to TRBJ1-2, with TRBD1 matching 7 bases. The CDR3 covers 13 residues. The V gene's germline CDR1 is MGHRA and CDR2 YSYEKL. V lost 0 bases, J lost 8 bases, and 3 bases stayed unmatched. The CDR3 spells CASSQEQGYGYTF. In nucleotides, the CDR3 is TGCGCCAGCAGCCAAGAACAGGGGTACGGCTACACCTTC.

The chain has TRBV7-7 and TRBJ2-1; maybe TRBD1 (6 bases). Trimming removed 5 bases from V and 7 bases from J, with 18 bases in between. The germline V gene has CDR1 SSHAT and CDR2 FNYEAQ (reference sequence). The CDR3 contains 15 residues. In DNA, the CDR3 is TGTGCCAGCAGCCGCGTTGGGGACAAAGGGAATGAGCAGTTCTTC. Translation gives CASSRVGDKGNEQFF. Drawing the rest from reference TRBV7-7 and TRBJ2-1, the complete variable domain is GAGVSQSPRYKVTKRGQDVTLRCDPISSHATLYWYQQALGQGPEFLTYFNYEAQPDKSGLPSDRFSAERPEGSISTLTIQRTEQRDSAMYRCASSRVGDKGNEQFFGPGTRLTVL.

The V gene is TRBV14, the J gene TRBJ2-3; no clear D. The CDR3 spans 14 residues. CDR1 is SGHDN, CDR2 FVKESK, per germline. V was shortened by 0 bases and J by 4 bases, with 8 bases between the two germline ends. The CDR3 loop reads CASSQDLRPDTQYF. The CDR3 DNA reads TGTGCCAGCAGCCAAGATCTACGCCCAGATACGCAGTATTTT.

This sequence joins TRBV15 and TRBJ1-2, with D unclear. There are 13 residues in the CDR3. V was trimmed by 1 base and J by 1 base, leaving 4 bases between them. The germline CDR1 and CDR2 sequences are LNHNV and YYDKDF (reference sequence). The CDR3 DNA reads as TGTGCCACCAGCAGAGTCCGTAACTATGGCTACACCTTC. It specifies CATSRVRNYGYTF.

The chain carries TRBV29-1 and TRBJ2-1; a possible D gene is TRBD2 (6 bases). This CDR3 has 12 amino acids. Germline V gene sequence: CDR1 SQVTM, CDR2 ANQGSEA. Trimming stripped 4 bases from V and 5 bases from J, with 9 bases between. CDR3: CSVAGLDNEQFF. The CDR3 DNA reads TGCAGCGTTGCGGGACTCGACAATGAGCAGTTCTTC.

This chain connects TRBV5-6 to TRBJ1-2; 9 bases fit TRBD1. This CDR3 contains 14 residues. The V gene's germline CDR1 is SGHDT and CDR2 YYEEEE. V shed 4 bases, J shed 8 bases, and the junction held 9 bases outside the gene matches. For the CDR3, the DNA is TGTGCCAGCAGCGGACGAGGACAGGGGCCCGGCTACACCTTC. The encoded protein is CASSGRGQGPGYTF. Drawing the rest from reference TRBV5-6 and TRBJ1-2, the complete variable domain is DAGVTQSPTHLIKTRGQQVTLRCSPKSGHDTVSWYQQALGQGPQFIFQYYEEEERQRGNFPDRFSGHQFPNYSSELNVNALLLGDSALYLCASSGRGQGPGYTFGSGTRLTVV.

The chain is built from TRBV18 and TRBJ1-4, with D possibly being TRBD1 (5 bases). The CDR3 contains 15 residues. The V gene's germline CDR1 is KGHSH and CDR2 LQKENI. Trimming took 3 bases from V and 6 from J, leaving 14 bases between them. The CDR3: CASSPVGGQDEKLFF. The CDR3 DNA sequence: TGTGCCAGCTCACCGGTGGGGGGTCAGGATGAAAAACTGTTTTTT.

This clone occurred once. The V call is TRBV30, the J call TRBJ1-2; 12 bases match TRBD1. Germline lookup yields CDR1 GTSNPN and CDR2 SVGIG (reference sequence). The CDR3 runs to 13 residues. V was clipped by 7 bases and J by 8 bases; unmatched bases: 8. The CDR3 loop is CASQGTGGNGYTF. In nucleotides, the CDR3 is TGTGCCTCTCAAGGGACAGGGGGCAACGGCTACACCTTC.

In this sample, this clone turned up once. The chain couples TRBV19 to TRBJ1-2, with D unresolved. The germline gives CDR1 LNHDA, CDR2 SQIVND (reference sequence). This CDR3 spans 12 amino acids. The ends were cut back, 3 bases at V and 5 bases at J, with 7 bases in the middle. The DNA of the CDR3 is TGTGCCAGTAGTATGCCAGGATATGGCTACACCTTC. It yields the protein CASSMPGYGYTF.

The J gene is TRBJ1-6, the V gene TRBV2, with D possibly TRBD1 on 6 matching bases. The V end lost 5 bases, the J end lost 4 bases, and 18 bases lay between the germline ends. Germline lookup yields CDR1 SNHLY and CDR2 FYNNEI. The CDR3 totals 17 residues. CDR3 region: CASSPSAPGQYNSPLHF. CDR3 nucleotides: TGTGCCAGCAGTCCTTCTGCTCCGGGACAATATAATTCACCCCTCCACTTT.

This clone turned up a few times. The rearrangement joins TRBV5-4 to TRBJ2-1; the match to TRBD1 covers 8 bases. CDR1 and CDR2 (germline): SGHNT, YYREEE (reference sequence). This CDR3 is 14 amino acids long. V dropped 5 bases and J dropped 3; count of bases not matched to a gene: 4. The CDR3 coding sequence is TGTGCCAGCAGTCATACAGGGGGCTACAATGAGCAGTTCTTC. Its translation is CASSHTGGYNEQFF.

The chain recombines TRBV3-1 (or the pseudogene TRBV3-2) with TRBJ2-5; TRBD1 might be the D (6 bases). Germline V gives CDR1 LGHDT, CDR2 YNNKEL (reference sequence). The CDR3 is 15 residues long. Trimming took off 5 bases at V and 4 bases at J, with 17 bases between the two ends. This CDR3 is CASSSEQGLGETQYF. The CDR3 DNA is TGTGCCAGCAGCTCCGAACAGGGTTTAGGAGAGACCCAGTACTTC.

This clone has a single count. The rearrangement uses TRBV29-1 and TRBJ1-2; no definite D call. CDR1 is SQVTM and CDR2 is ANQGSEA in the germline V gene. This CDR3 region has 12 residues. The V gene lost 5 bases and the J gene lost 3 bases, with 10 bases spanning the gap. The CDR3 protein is CSVLAGDYGYTF. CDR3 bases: TGCAGCGTTCTGGCCGGGGACTATGGCTACACCTTC. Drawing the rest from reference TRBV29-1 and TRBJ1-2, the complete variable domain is SAVISQKPSRDICQRGTSLTIQCQVDSQVTMMFWYRQQPGQSLTLIATANQGSEATYESGFVIDKFPISRPNLTFSTLTVSNMSPEDSSIYLCSVLAGDYGYTFGSGTRLTVV.

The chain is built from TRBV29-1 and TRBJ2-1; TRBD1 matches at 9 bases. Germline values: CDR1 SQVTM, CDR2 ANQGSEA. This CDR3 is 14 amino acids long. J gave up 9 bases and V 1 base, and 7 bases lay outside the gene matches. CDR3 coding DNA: TGCAGCGTTGAAGTCGGGACAGGGAAAGCTGAGCAGTTCTTC. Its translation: CSVEVGTGKAEQFF.

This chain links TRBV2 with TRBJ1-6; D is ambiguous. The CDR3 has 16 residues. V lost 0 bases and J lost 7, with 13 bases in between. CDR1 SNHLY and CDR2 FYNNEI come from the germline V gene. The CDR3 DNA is TGTGCCAGCAGTGAAGCGCCTACTCCAGGAAATTCACCCCTCCACTTT. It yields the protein CASSEAPTPGNSPLHF. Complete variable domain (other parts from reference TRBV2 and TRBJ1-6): EPEVTQTPSHQVTQMGQEVILRCVPISNHLYFYWYRQILGQKVEFLVSFYNNEISEKSEIFDDQFSVERPDGSNFTLKIRSTKLEDSAMYFCASSEAPTPGNSPLHFGNGTRLTVT.

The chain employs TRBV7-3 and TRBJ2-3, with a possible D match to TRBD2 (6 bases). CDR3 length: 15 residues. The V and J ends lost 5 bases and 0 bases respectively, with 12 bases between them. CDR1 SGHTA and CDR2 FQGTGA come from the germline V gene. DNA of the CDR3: TGTGCCAGCAGCGCCAGCGGGCTTAGCACAGATACGCAGTATTTT. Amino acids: CASSASGLSTDTQYF.

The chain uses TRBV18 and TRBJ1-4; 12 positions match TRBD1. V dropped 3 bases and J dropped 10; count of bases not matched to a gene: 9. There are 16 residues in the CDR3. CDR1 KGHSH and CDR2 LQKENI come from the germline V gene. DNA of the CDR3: TGTGCCAGCTCACCGTTAGCCGGGACAGGGGGCATAAAACTGTTTTTT. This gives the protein CASSPLAGTGGIKLFF.

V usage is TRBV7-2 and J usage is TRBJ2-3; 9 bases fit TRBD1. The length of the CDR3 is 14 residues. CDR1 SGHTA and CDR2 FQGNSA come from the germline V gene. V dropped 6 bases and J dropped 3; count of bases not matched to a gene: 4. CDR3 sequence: CASRRDRATDTQYF. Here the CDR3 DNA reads TGTGCCAGCAGACGGGACAGGGCAACAGATACGCAGTATTTT.

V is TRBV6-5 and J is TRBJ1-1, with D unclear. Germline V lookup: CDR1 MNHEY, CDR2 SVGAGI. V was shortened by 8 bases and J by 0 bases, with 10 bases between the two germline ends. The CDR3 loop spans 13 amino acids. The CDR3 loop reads CASLRGMNTEAFF. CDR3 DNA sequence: TGTGCCAGCTTGCGCGGGATGAACACTGAAGCTTTCTTT.

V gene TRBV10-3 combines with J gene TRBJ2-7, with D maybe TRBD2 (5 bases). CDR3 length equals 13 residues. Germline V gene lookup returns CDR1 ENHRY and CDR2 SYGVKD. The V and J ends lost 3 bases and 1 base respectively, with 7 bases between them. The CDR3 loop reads CAISDGGSYEQYF. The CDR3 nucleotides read TGTGCCATCAGTGATGGCGGGTCCTACGAGCAGTACTTC.

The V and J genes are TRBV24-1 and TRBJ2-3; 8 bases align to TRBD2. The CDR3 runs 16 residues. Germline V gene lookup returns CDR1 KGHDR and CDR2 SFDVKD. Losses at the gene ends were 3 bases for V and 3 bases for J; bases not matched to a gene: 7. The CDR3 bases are TGTGCCACCAGTGATCCCACTAGCGGACCGACAGATACGCAGTATTTT. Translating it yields CATSDPTSGPTDTQYF.

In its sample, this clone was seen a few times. The CDR3 spells CASNQGQGIQPQHF. The DNA for the CDR3 is TGTGCCAGTAATCAGGGACAGGGGATTCAGCCCCAGCATTTT. The J gene is TRBJ1-5, the V gene TRBV19; the match to TRBD1 covers 10 bases. V lost 7 bases to trimming and J lost 6 bases; unmatched junction nucleotides: 6. Germline loops: CDR1 LNHDA, CDR2 SQIVND (reference sequence). The CDR3 is made up of 14 amino acids.

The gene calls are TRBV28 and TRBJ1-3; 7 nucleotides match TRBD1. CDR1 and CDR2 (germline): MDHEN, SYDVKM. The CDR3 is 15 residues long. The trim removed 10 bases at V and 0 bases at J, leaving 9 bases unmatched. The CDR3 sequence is CAISSGGNSGNTIYF. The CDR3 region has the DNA TGTGCCATCTCCTCAGGGGGTAACTCTGGAAACACCATATATTTT.

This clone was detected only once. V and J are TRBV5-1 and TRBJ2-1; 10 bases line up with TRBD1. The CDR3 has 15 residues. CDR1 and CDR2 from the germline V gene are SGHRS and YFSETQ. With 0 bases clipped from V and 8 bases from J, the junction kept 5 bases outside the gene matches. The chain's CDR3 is CASSLGQGAADEQFF. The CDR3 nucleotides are TGCGCCAGCAGCTTGGGACAGGGGGCAGCGGATGAGCAGTTCTTC.

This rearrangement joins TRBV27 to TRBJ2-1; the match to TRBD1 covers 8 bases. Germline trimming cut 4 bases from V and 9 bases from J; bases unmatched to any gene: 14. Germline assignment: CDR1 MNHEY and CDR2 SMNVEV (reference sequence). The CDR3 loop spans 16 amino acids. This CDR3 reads CASSSPDRVGAGEQFF. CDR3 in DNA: TGTGCCAGCAGTTCTCCGGACAGGGTAGGGGCTGGTGAGCAGTTCTTC.

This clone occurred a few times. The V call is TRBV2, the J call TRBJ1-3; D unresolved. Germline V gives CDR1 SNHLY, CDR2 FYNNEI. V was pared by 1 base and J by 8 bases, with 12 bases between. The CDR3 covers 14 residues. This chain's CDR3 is CASSEGPGGYTIYF. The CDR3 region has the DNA TGTGCCAGCAGTGAAGGGCCCGGAGGGTACACCATATATTTT.

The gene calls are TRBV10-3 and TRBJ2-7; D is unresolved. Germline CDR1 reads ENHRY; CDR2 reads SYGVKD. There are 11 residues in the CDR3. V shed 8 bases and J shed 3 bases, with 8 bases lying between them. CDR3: CAIANSYEQYF. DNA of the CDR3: TGTGCCATCGCTAACAGCTACGAGCAGTACTTC.

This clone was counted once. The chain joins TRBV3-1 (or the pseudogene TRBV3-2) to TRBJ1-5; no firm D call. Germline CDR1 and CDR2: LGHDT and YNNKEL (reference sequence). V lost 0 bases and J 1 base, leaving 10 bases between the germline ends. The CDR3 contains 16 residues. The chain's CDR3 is CASSQDGGSSNQPQHF. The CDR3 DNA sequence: TGTGCCAGCAGCCAAGATGGCGGGTCCAGCAATCAGCCCCAGCATTTT.

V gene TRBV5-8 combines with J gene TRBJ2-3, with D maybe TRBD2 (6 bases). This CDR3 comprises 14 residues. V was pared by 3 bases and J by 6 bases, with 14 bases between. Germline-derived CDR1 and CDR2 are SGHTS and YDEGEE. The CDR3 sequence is CASSWGTVRDTQYF. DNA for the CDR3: TGTGCCAGCAGCTGGGGGACTGTAAGGGATACGCAGTATTTT.

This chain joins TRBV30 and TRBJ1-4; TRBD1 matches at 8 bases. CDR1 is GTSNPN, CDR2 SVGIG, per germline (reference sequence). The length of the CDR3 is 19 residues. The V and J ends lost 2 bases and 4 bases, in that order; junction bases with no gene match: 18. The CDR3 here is CAWSPRTGLGTHGNEKLFF. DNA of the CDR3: TGTGCCTGGAGTCCCCGGACAGGGCTTGGGACCCATGGTAATGAAAAACTGTTTTTT.